This T cell receptor beta chain was profiled in a study of post-analysis software for immune sequencing data. Study conclusions and caveats: Same-batch samples co-clustered strongly by F measure. Compared with controls, patients had more of 4 or 5 TRBV segments, including TRBV5-6, TRBV5-1 and TRBV20-1.

CDR3 length: 14 amino acids. The junction had 6 bases not matched to a gene; V was cut back by 5 bases and J by 3 bases. Germline loops: CDR1 MNHEY, CDR2 SVGEGT. Points on this clonotype: What it binds is not known.

Unique molecular identifiers had been added to the TCR beta cDNA libraries. MiXCR, run by TCRdb on the PCR reads, gives a single entry per CDR3 protein. Of about 540,000 distinct CDR3 sequences listed, approximately 34% are singletons. This clonotype originated in a girl aged 2 to 17 with multiple sclerosis. V gene TRBV6-2 or TRBV6-3 combines with J gene TRBJ2-5; 7 bases map to TRBD1. Sequenced input: blood. CDR3 in amino acids: CASSRGQPKETQYF. CDR3 nucleotide sequence: TGTGCCAGCAGTCGGGGACAGCCCAAAGAGACCCAGTACTTC.